The clone carrying this TCR beta chain was seen only a few times. Its cognate antigen is unknown. This record belongs to a study of beta chain features in type 1 diabetes. Trimming removed 2 bases from V and 6 bases from J; junction bases left unmatched: 5. Germline values: CDR1 MDHEN, CDR2 SYDVKM. The length of the CDR3 is 16 residues. TCRB transcripts that were expressed got sequenced, as all of the isolated RNA had been reverse transcribed. The table came from immunoSEQ multiplex PCR; TCRdb's copy has only in-frame clones and leaves some out. The repertoire includes roughly 330,000 clones, 13% of them detected once, and roughly 0.015% sits in the top ten. General study results and limits: Shortening that was moderate but significant affected the TCRB CDR3s of Type 1 diabetes patients in all four CD4+ subsets.

One heparinised draw of blood, averaging approximately 110 mL, came from each donor. The chain uses TRBV28 and TRBJ2-3; 13 positions agree with TRBD2. The sequenced sample was naive CD4+ T cells from blood. The TCR comes from a woman aged 18-30 years with type 1 diabetes. The CDR3: CASSLPGLAGADTQYF. CDR3 DNA sequence: TGTGCCAGCAGTTTACCAGGACTAGCGGGAGCTGATACGCAGTATTTT.